The source of this TCR beta chain is a study of OX40 agonist ivuxolimab in advanced cancers. At the level of the whole study: Ivuxolimab was a fully human IgG2 agonistic monoclonal antibody targeting the costimulatory receptor OX40 (CD134). Intravenous ivuxolimab was administered to patients every 2 weeks at six dose levels: 0.01, 0.1, 0.3, 1.5, 3 and 10 mg/kg. The point of sequencing TCRbeta in the periphery was to test whether ivuxolimab changed TCR sequence diversity and drove clonal T-cell expansion. The paper covers the monotherapy dose-escalation part of the phase I ivuxolimab trial, which included N ≈ 50 patients. In the dose-escalation cohort, around four fifths of patients were male, and the mean age was 60 years with a range of roughly 20 to 79. Partial responses occurred in three dose-escalation patients: two with cutaneous melanoma and one with hepatocellular carcinoma. Of the roughly 53 patients in dose escalation, 19 had hepatocellular carcinoma, some 15 had melanoma, 9 had renal cell carcinoma and 9 had head and neck cancer. Patients were allowed to have had prior anti-PD-1, anti-PD-L1 or anti-CTLA-4 therapy, and 40% of the dose-escalation patients had previously received checkpoint inhibitors. Paper-wide results and their limitations: At doses of 0.1 to 3.0 mg/kg, clonal expansion of both CD4+ and CD8+ T cells in blood was seen between baseline and week 6. Antigen specificity was not determined for the clonally expanded peripheral T cells. In the 0.1-3.0 mg/kg groups, partial responders were among the patients with the lowest normalized peripheral clonal expansion, particularly in CD8+ T cells. After ivuxolimab, more expanded clones were found on average in CD8+ T cells than in CD4+ T cells. Low levels of normalized T-cell clonal expansion were also seen in some patients who did not respond.

Patients with autoimmune disease history or receiving systemic immunosuppression were excluded from the trial. In every dose cohort, peripheral blood was drawn for TCR sequencing at baseline, cycle 4 day 1, and cycle 7 day 1. The samples were drawn from a first-in-human, open-label, multicenter phase I dose-escalation trial of ivuxolimab. The trial enrolled adults with locally advanced or metastatic head and neck squamous cell, hepatocellular, melanoma or renal cell carcinoma. CD4+ and CD8+ T cells were sorted separately from peripheral blood before TCR sequencing. This clone came up once. There is no known antigen for this receptor. No base quality information exists; no much larger clone differs at one position. For sequencing of the TCRbeta CDR3 region, genomic DNA was extracted from the sorted cells. TCRbeta CDR3 regions were sequenced using the immunoSEQ Assay. Drawn from immuneACCESS, this table holds only the in-frame rearrangements with V and J called that TCRdb kept. Clones are partly lost; checked studies trace under half to an unresolved V gene and leave the rest unexplained. This sample has about 90,000 clones in its table, and approximately 91% of those were observed once. The ten largest clonotypes hold around 0.34% of the sample.

Compared with germline, V lacks 0 bases and J lacks 4 bases; bases without a gene match: 8. The germline V gene sets CDR1 to LGHNT and CDR2 to FRNRAP. Its CDR3 holds 16 amino acids, cysteine through phenylalanine. Of the read, only the CDR3 DNA is kept; its 48 bases are in frame from base 1. Source: CD4+ or CD8+ T cells sorted from blood, taken in a trial of the OX40 agonist ivuxolimab. The chain joins TRBV12-5 to TRBJ2-7; 8 junctional bases match TRBD1. The source is an adult with an advanced solid tumor such as melanoma, head and neck, liver or kidney cancer. Here the CDR3 is given as CASGLVGQGSWYEQYF. The sequenced DNA is TGTGCTAGTGGTTTGGTCGGACAGGGTTCGTGGTACGAGCAGTACTTC. Here the CDR3 is joined to the reference TRBV12-5 and TRBJ2-7 genes, and the full variable domain is: DARVTQTPRHKVTEMGQEVTMRCQPILGHNTVFWYRQTMMQGLELLAYFRNRAPLDDSGMPKDRFSAEMPDATLATLKIQPSEPRDSAVYFCASGLVGQGSWYEQYFGPGTRLTVT.